The 7 T cell receptor beta chains in this list originate from one sample, sequenced in a study of blood T cell repertoires in COVID-19 (TCRdb year 2020). Receptor libraries were prepared by the immunoSEQ multiplex PCR assay. TCRdb stores this immuneACCESS table with in-frame sequences only. Part of the clones is absent; in the studies checked, under half of the shortfall reflects unresolved V genes, and no reason is known for the rest. The table for this sample lists about 150,000 clones; 80% to 90% of them were counted only once. Under 15% of the sample is in the top ten clones. The specimen sequenced was peripheral blood. These receptors were collected from a man aged 18 to 29 with COVID-19, enrolled during active disease.

The chain uses TRBV27 and TRBJ2-7, with 7 bases fitting TRBD1. The V and J ends lost 5 bases and 0 bases, in that order; junction bases with no gene match: 7. The CDR3 has 15 amino acids. Germline assignment: CDR1 MNHEY and CDR2 SMNVEV (reference sequence). CDR3 protein: CASSVNRGYSYEQYF. The DNA for the CDR3 is TGTGCCAGCAGTGTTAACAGGGGTTACTCCTACGAGCAGTACTTC.

The gene calls are TRBV27 and TRBJ2-1, with 10 bases fitting TRBD2. This CDR3 has 16 amino acids. CDR1 is MNHEY and CDR2 is SMNVEV in the germline V gene (reference sequence). Unmatched junction bases numbered 5, after V lost 2 bases and J lost 4 bases. This CDR3 reads CASSLRISGRYNEQFF. CDR3 DNA: TGTGCCAGCAGTTTAAGGATTAGCGGGAGGTACAATGAGCAGTTCTTC.

J is TRBJ1-5 and V is TRBV18, with a weak D call TRBD1 (5 bases). Trimming removed 3 bases from V and 0 bases from J, with 21 bases in between. Germline V gene lookup returns CDR1 KGHSH and CDR2 LQKENI. This CDR3 spans 19 amino acids. The CDR3 DNA follows: TGTGCCAGCTCACCCTGGAGGGACGGTGGAGATACTAGCAATCAGCCCCAGCATTTT. As protein: CASSPWRDGGDTSNQPQHF.

The chain combines TRBV5-6 with TRBJ2-1; 10 bases line up with TRBD1. Germline V gene data show CDR1 as SGHDT and CDR2 as YYEEEE. The CDR3 loop spans 14 amino acids. The trim removed 5 bases at V and 9 bases at J, leaving 8 bases unmatched. The CDR3 DNA sequence: TGTGCCAGCAGGGGTGGGACAGGGGCGGGTGAGCAGTTCTTC. As protein: CASRGGTGAGEQFF.

The chain combines TRBV13 with TRBJ2-7, with 7 bases identical to TRBD1. The germline V gene encodes CDR1 PRHDT and CDR2 FYEKMQ (reference sequence). The CDR3 has 15 amino acids. The junction had 7 bases not matched to a gene; V was cut back by 3 bases and J by 2 bases. DNA of the CDR3: TGTGCCAGCAGCTTTACCGGGACAGCTACCTACGAGCAGTACTTC. As protein: CASSFTGTATYEQYF.

This chain links TRBV19 with TRBJ2-4, with 7 bases aligning to TRBD2. This CDR3 has 16 residues. Germline assignment: CDR1 LNHDA and CDR2 SQIVND (reference sequence). V trimming: 1 base; J trimming: 0 bases; junction bases outside the gene matches: 3. The CDR3 here is CASSIGLAGAKNIQYF. CDR3 bases: TGTGCCAGTAGTATAGGACTAGCTGGAGCCAAAAACATTCAGTACTTC.

The chain joins TRBV6-6 to TRBJ2-5; weak D call: TRBD1 (5 bases). The germline V gene encodes CDR1 MNHNY and CDR2 SVGAGI (reference sequence). The CDR3 contains 10 residues. The V end was cut by 10 bases, the J end by 9 bases, with 12 bases between. The DNA for the CDR3 is TGTGCCACCGAAGGGGTTGCCCAGTACTTC. It encodes CATEGVAQYF.